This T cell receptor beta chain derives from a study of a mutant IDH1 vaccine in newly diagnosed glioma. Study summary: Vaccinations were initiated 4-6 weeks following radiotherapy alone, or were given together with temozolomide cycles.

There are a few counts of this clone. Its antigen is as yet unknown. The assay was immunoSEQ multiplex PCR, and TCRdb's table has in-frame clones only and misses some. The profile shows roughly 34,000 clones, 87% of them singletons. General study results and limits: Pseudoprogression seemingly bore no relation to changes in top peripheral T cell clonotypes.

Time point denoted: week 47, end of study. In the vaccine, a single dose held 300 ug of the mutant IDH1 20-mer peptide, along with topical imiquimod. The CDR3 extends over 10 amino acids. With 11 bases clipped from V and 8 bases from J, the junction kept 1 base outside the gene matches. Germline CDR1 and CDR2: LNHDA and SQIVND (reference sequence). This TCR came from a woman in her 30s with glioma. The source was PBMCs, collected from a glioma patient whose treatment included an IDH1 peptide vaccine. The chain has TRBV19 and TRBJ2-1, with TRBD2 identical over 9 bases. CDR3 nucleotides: TGTGCCGCGGGGGGGTATGAGCAGTTCTTC. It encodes CAAGGYEQFF.